This TCR beta chain was identified in a study of cytomegalovirus exposure and HLA in healthy donors (dated by TCRdb to 2016 to 2017). About the study as a whole: A later analysis indicated that the 120 validation repertoires were generated on the platform also employed for the 700 or so repertoires of the first cohort. High-throughput TCR immunosequencing, statistical association of individual TCRs with disease status, and machine learning were combined to predict cytomegalovirus infection status. The study was designed to test whether signatures of past pathogen exposure could be identified by cataloging public T cell receptors. Besides the first cohort of about 730 subjects, a separate validation cohort made up of 120 different subjects was used. Findings and caveats that apply to the study as a whole: In a later analysis, TCRs clustered in the first cohort were found to also tend to co-occur in the roughly 120 validation repertoires, with over 90% of cluster scores above 0. A total of 164 TCR beta chains were listed by the study as associated with cytomegalovirus. A later analysis lacked HLA typing for the validation cohort, so it scored co-occurrence in that cohort across all 110 or so repertoires. In both the original and validation cohorts, the classifier was reported to diagnose cytomegalovirus status with high specificity and sensitivity. In vitro tests confirmed that a few of the cytomegalovirus-associated TCR beta chains recognize cytomegalovirus antigens. Most TCR sequences were seen in very few donors, while some public TCRs were found in many individuals. The authors suggested that the approach could potentially be extended to other disease states and immunological phenotypes.

The donors belonged to the validation cohort of around 130 subjects, which was separate from the roughly 670-subject first cohort. Libraries were constructed by the immunoSEQ multiplex PCR assay. The original methods were these. A statistical classification framework was built to diagnose cytomegalovirus status from the catalog of TCR beta chain sequences. TCRdb took this table from immuneACCESS and kept in-frame rearrangements with V and J called. Such tables lack part of the clones; where checked against another copy, unresolved V genes explain under half of the gap, and the rest is unexplained. The D gene and trimming were derived from the DNA, and the V and J assignments and clone size from that table. A total of 150,000 to 200,000 clones appear in this sample, roughly 91% of them only once. The top ten constitute 4% to 4.5% of the sample. A note on this clone: Its antigen target is currently unknown. Qualities for individual bases were not recorded, and no much larger clone is one base off.

V sheds 0 bases and J sheds 4 bases, leaving 9 bases between their ends. CDR1 MNHNS and CDR2 SASEGT are derived from the germline V gene. The CDR3, cysteine through phenylalanine, is 14 amino acids long. The CDR3 DNA has 42 bases and is translated from base 1. The V and J segments used are TRBV6-1 and TRBJ1-2, with no confidently assigned D gene. This TCR was recovered from a man younger than 35 in good health and CMV-seropositive. Sequences were obtained from PBMCs. The DNA is TGTGCCAGCAGTGAAGCTCGGTCCTCCTATGGCTACACCTTC. This sequence encodes CASSEARSSYGYTF.